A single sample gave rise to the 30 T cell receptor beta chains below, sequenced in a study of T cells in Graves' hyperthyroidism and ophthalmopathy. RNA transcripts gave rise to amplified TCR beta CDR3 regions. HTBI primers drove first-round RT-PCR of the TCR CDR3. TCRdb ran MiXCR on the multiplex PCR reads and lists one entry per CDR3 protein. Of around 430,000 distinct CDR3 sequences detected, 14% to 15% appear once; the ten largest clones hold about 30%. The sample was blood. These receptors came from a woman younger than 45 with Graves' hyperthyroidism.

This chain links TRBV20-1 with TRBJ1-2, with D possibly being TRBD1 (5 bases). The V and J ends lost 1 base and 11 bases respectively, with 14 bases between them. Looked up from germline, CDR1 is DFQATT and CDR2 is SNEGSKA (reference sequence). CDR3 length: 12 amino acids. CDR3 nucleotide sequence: TGCAGTGCTAGAGCGGGTCAGGGCGGGTACACCTTC. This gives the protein CSARAGQGGYTF.

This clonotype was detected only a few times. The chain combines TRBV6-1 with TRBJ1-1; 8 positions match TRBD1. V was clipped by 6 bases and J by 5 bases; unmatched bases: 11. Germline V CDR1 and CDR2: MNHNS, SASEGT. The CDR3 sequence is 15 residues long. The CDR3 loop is CASSLKGQGGTEAFF. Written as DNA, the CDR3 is TGTGCCAGCAGCCTTAAAGGACAGGGAGGAACTGAAGCTTTCTTT.

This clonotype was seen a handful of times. CDR3 sequence: CANAPGGPGPQHF. The CDR3 nucleotides are TGTGCCAACGCACCAGGGGGTCCAGGGCCCCAGCATTTT. The chain joins TRBV28 to TRBJ1-5; 7 positions agree with TRBD1. V lost 10 bases, J lost 9 bases, and 12 bases stayed unmatched. Germline V gene data show CDR1 as MDHEN and CDR2 as SYDVKM. The CDR3 has 13 residues. Looking up the rest from reference TRBV28 and TRBJ1-5 gives the full variable domain: DVKVTQSSRYLVKRTGEKVFLECVQDMDHENMFWYRQDPGLGLRLIYFSYDVKMKEKGDIPEGYSVSREKKERFSLILESASTNQTSMYLCANAPGGPGPQHFGDGTRLSIL.

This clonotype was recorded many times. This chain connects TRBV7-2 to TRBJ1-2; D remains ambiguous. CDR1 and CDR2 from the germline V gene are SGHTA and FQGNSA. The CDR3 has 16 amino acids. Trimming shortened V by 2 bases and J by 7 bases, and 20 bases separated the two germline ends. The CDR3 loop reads CASSLTMSGVSAGYTF. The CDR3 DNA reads TGTGCCAGCAGCTTAACAATGAGCGGGGTATCAGCTGGCTACACCTTC. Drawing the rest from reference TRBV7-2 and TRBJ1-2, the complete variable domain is GAGVSQSPSNKVTEKGKDVELRCDPISGHTALYWYRQSLGQGLEFLIYFQGNSAPDKSGLPSDRFSAERTGGSVSTLTIQRTQQEDSAVYLCASSLTMSGVSAGYTFGSGTRLTVV.

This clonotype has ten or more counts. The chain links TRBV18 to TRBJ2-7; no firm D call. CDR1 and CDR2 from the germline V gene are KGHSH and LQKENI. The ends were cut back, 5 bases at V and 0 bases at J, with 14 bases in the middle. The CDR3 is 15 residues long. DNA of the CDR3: TGTGCCAGCTCATCGCTCATGGATATCTCCTACGAGCAGTACTTC. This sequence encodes CASSSLMDISYEQYF.

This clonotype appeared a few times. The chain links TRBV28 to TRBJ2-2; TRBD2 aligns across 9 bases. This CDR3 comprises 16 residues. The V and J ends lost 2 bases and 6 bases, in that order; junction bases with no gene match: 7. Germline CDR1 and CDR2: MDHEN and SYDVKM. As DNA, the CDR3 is TGTGCCAGCAGTTTACAGGCGGGAGGGCCTTCCGGGGAGCTGTTTTTT. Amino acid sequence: CASSLQAGGPSGELFF.

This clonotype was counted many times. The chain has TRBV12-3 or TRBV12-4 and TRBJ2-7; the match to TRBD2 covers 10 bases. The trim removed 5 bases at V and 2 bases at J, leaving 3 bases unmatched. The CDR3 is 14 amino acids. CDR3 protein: CASSPGLAPYEQYF. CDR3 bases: TGTGCCAGCAGTCCGGGACTAGCGCCCTACGAGCAGTACTTC.

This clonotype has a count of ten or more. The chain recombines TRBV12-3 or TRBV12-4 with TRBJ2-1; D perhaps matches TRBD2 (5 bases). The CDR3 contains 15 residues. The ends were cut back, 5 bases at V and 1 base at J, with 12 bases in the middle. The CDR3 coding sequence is TGTGCCAGCAGTCCCCCGACGGGGTCCTACAATGAGCAGTTCTTC. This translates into CASSPPTGSYNEQFF.

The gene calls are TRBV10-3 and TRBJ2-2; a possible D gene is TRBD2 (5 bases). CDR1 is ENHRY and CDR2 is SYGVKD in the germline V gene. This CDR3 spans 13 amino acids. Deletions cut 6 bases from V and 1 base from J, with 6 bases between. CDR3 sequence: CAIREGNTGELFF. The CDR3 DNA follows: TGTGCCATCAGAGAGGGGAACACCGGGGAGCTGTTTTTT.

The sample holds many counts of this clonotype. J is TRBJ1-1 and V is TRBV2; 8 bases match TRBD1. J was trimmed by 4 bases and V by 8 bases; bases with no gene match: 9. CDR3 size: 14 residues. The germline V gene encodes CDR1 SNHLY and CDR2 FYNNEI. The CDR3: CASGQGQATTEAFF. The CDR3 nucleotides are TGTGCCAGCGGCCAGGGACAGGCAACCACTGAAGCTTTCTTT.

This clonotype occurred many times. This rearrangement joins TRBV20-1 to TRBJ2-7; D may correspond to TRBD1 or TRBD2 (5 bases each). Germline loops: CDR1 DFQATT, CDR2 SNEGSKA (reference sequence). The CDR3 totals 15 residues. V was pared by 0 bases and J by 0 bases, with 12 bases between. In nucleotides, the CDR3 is TGCAGTGCTAGAGAGATAGGGACGGTCTCCTACGAGCAGTACTTC. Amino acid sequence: CSAREIGTVSYEQYF.

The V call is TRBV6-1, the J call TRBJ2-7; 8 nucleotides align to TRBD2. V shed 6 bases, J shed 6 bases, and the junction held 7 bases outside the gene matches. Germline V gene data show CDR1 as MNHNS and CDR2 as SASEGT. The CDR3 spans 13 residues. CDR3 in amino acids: CASSLTSGGEQYF. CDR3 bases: TGTGCCAGCAGCCTCACTAGCGGTGGCGAGCAGTACTTC.

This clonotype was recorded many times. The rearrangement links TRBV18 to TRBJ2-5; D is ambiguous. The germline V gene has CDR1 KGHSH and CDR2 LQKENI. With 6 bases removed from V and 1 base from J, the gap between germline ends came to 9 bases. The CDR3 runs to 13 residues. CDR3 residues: CASSPSIQETQYF. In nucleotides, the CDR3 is TGTGCCAGCTCCCCCAGTATCCAAGAGACCCAGTACTTC.

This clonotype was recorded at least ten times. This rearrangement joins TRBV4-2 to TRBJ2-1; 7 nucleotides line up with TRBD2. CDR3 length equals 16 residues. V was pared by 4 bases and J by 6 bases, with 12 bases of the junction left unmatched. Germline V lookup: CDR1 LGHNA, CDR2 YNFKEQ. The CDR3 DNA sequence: TGTGCCAGCAGCCCGGGCGGGGGTGGGGTTTTCAATGAGCAGTTCTTC. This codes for CASSPGGGGVFNEQFF.

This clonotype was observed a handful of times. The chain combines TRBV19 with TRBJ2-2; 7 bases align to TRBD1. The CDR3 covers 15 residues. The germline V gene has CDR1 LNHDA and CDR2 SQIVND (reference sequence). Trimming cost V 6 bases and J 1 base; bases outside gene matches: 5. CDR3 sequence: CASRTGKLNTGELFF. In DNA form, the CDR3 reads TGTGCCAGTAGGACAGGGAAATTGAACACCGGGGAGCTGTTTTTT.

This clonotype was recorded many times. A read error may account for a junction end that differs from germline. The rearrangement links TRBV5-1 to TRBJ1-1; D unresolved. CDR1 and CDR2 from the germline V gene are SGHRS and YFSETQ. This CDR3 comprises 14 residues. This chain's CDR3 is CASSLVGMKTEAFF. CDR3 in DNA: TGCGCCAGCAGCTTAGTAGGGATGAAGACTGAAGCTTTCTTT.

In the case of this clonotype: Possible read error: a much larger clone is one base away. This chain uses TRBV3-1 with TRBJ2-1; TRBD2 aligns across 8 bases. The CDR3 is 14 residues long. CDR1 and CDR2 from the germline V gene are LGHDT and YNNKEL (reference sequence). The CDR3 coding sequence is TGTGTCAGCAGCCAGGGACTAGATTGGGATGAGCAGTTCTTC. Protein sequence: CVSSQGLDWDEQFF.

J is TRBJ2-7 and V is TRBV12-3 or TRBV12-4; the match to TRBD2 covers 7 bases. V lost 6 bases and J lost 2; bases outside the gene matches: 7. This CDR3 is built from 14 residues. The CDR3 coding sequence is TGTGCCAGCAGCTCGAGCGGGAACACCTACGAGCAGTACTTC. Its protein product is CASSSSGNTYEQYF.

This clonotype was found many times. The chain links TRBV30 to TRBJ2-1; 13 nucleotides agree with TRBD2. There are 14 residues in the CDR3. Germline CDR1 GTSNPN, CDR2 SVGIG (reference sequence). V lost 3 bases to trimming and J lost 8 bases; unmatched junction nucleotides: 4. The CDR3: CAWSRTSGSDEQFF. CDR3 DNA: TGTGCCTGGAGCCGGACTAGCGGGAGTGATGAGCAGTTCTTC.

This CDR3 reads CASSAGEMNTEAFF. As DNA, the CDR3 is TGTGCCAGCAGCGCAGGGGAGATGAACACTGAAGCTTTCTTT. The gene calls are TRBV9 and TRBJ1-1, with D possibly matching TRBD1 (6 bases). The V end lost 3 bases, the J end lost 0 bases, and 9 bases lay between the germline ends. Germline CDR1 reads SGDLS; CDR2 reads YYNGEE. The CDR3 is 14 residues long.

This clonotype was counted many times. CDR3 residues: CSASPNGAAGYEQYF. The DNA of the CDR3 is TGCAGTGCTAGCCCTAACGGAGCGGCGGGCTACGAGCAGTACTTC. The V gene is TRBV20-1, the J gene TRBJ2-7; maybe TRBD2 (5 bases). V shed 3 bases and J shed 3 bases, with 18 bases lying between them. CDR1 is DFQATT, CDR2 SNEGSKA, per germline (reference sequence). The CDR3 runs to 15 residues.

CDR3: CSASLLAENTGELFF. In DNA, the CDR3 is TGCAGTGCTAGTTTGCTAGCGGAGAACACCGGGGAGCTGTTTTTT. The chain is built from TRBV20-1 and TRBJ2-2, with 7 bases matching TRBD2. Germline lookup yields CDR1 DFQATT and CDR2 SNEGSKA (reference sequence). After removal of 3 bases from V and 1 base from J, the junction contained 5 bases not matched to a gene. The CDR3 runs to 15 residues.

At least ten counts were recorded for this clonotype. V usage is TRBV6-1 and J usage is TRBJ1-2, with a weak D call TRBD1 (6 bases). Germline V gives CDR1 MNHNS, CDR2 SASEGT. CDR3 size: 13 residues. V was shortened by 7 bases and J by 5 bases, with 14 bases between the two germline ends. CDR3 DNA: TGTGCCAGCAAAATAGGCAGGGGATATGGCTACACCTTC. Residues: CASKIGRGYGYTF.

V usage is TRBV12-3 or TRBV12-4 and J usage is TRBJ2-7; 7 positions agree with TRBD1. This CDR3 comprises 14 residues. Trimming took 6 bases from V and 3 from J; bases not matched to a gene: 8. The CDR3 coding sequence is TGTGCCAGCAGACAAACGGGACAGTTCTACGAGCAGTACTTC. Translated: CASRQTGQFYEQYF.

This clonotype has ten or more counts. The CDR3 nucleotides read TGTGCCAGCAGTTTACCCACGACAGGGCGGGAGACCCAGTACTTC. This codes for CASSLPTTGRETQYF. This sequence joins TRBV28 and TRBJ2-5, with 7 nucleotides matching TRBD1. V lost 2 bases to trimming and J lost 5 bases; unmatched junction nucleotides: 8. Per germline, CDR1 MDHEN and CDR2 SYDVKM. This CDR3 region has 15 residues.

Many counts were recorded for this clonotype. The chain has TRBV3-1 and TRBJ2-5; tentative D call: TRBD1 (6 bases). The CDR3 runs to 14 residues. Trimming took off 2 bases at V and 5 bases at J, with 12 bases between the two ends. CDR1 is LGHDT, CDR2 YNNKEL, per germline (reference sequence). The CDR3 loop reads CASSQRGGWETQYF. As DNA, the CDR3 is TGTGCCAGCAGCCAACGAGGGGGTTGGGAGACCCAGTACTTC.

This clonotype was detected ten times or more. The CDR3 region has the DNA TGTGCCAGCAGCTTAAGCGGTGCGGGAGTCACAGATACGCAGTATTTT. It encodes CASSLSGAGVTDTQYF. The chain employs TRBV7-2 and TRBJ2-3; 7 nucleotides agree with TRBD2. The CDR3 totals 16 residues. With V trimmed by 2 bases and J by 2 bases, 7 bases remained unmatched. CDR1 SGHTA and CDR2 FQGNSA come from the germline V gene.

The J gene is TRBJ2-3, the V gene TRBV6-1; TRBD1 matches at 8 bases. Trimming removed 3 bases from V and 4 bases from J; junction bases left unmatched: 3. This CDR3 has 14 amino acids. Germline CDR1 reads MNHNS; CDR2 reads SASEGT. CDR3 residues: CASSDFRGPDTQYF. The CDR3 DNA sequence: TGTGCCAGCAGTGACTTCAGGGGGCCAGATACGCAGTATTTT.

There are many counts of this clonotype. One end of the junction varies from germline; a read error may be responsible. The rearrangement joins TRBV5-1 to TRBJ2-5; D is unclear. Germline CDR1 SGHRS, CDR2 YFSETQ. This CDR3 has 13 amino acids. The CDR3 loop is CASSLGGEETQYF. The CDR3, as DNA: TGTGCCAGCAGCTTAGGTGGGGAAGAGACCCAGTACTTC. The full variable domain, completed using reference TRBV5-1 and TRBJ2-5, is KAGVTQTPRYLIKTRGQQVTLSCSPISGHRSVSWYQQTPGQGLQFLFEYFSETQRNKGNFPGRFSGRQFSNSRSEMNVSTLELGDSALYLCASSLGGEETQYFGPGTRLLVL.

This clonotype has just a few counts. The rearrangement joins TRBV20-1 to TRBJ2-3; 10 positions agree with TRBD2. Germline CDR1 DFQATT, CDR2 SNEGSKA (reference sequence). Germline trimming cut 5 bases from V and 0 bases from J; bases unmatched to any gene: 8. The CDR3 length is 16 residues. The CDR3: CSAHALAGGSTDTQYF. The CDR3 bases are TGCAGTGCTCACGCCTTAGCGGGAGGTAGCACAGATACGCAGTATTTT.